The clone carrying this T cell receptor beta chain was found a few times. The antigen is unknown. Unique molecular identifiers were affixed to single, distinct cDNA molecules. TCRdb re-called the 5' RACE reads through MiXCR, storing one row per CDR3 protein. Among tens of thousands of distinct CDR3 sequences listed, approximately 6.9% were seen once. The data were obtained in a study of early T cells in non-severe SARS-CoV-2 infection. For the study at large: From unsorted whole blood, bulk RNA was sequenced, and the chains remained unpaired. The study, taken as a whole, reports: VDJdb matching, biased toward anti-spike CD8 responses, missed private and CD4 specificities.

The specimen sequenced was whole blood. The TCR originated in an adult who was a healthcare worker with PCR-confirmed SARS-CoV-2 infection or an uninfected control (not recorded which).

CDR3 in DNA: TGTGCCAGCAGTTTGCGGCCGACTTCCTACAATGAGCAGTTCTTC. Translated, it gives CASSLRPTSYNEQFF. The rearrangement links TRBV12-3 or TRBV12-4 to TRBJ2-1; D gene unclear. The CDR3 runs to 15 residues. V lost 3 bases and J lost 1, with 10 bases in between.